A single sample gave rise to the 27 T cell receptor beta chains below, sequenced in a study of blood T cells in healthy people across ages. Using a J-beta primer mix together with a sample-barcoded 5' primer, a second PCR was run for roughly 7 to 12 cycles. TCRdb ran MiXCR on the 5' RACE reads and lists one entry per CDR3 protein. The table includes 890,000 or so distinct CDR3 sequences, approximately 59% detected once. Sequenced input: blood. The receptors were gathered from a man in his thirties or forties in good health.

The V call is TRBV10-3, the J call TRBJ2-6; D might be TRBD1 (5 bases). V was trimmed by 10 bases and J by 0 bases, leaving 13 bases between them. The CDR3 runs 15 residues. CDR1 is ENHRY and CDR2 is SYGVKD in the germline V gene. The CDR3 spells CATAPGISGANVLTF. The CDR3 DNA is TGTGCCACCGCCCCAGGGATCTCTGGGGCCAACGTCCTGACTTTC.

CDR3 in DNA: TGCAGTGCTAGAGGAGGGAAGGAGACCCAGTACTTC. Its protein product is CSARGGKETQYF. The rearrangement links TRBV20-1 to TRBJ2-5; D might be TRBD2 (5 bases). The CDR3 is 12 residues long. V was pared by 1 base and J by 5 bases, with 8 bases between. Germline V lookup: CDR1 DFQATT, CDR2 SNEGSKA (reference sequence).

The V call is TRBV6-6, the J call TRBJ2-2; TRBD2 agrees at 8 bases. The CDR3 length is 14 residues. J lost 3 bases, V lost 6 bases, and 3 bases had no gene match. Germline V CDR1 and CDR2: MNHNY, SVGAGI (reference sequence). CDR3 amino acids: CASRAGVYTGELFF. The CDR3 DNA reads TGTGCCAGCAGAGCGGGGGTTTACACCGGGGAGCTGTTTTTT.

This clonotype was seen once. The chain recombines TRBV4-2 with TRBJ2-1; 12 bases fit TRBD2. CDR1 and CDR2 from the germline V gene are LGHNA and YNFKEQ. Trimming took 2 bases from V and 8 from J; bases not matched to a gene: 13. The CDR3 consists of 18 residues. The CDR3, as DNA: TGTGCCAGCAGCCAACCGACTAGCGGGGGAACCGTACGCTATGAGCAGTTCTTC. It yields the protein CASSQPTSGGTVRYEQFF.

For this clonotype: A much larger clone lies one base from this, so it may be a read error. V is TRBV7-2 and J is TRBJ2-1, with TRBD1 identical over 8 bases. Per the germline V gene, CDR1 is SGHTA and CDR2 is FQGNSA. The CDR3 contains 15 residues. CDR3 protein: CAGSFDRGKSNEQFF. The CDR3 DNA follows: TGTGCCGGCAGTTTTGACAGGGGTAAAAGCAATGAGCAGTTCTTC. Looking up the rest from reference TRBV7-2 and TRBJ2-1 gives the full variable domain: GAGVSQSPSNKVTEKGKDVELRCDPISGHTALYWYRQSLGQGLEFLIYFQGNSAPDKSGLPSDRFSAERTGGSVSTLTIQRTQQEDSAVYLCAGSFDRGKSNEQFFGPGTRLTVL.

This clonotype has a handful of counts. The chain combines TRBV29-1 with TRBJ1-1, with 12 nucleotides matching TRBD1. The CDR3 is 16 residues long. V gave up 4 bases and J gave up 6 bases; unmatched junction bases: 12. In germline, CDR1 is SQVTM, CDR2 ANQGSEA. The CDR3 sequence: CSVARTRDRGLAEAFF. DNA of the CDR3: TGCAGCGTTGCCCGAACCCGGGACAGGGGGCTCGCTGAAGCTTTCTTT.

A note on this clonotype: A read error may be the cause here, since a much bigger clone is one base away. This chain links TRBV11-2 with TRBJ2-1; 8 positions match TRBD1. In germline, CDR1 is SGHAT, CDR2 FQNNGV. The CDR3 has 15 residues. V shed 5 bases, J shed 8 bases, and the junction held 11 bases outside the gene matches. This chain's CDR3 is CASSPRTGKYDEQFF. Written as DNA, the CDR3 is TGTGCCAGCAGCCCCCGGACAGGGAAATACGATGAGCAGTTCTTC.

This clonotype occurred a few times. This chain uses TRBV20-1 with TRBJ2-3; TRBD1 or TRBD2 may be the D gene (7 bases each). The ends were cut back, 3 bases at V and 1 base at J, with 23 bases in the middle. The V gene's germline CDR1 is DFQATT and CDR2 SNEGSKA (reference sequence). CDR3 length equals 18 residues. CDR3 loop: CSASRGGIGLRGTDTQYF. The CDR3 DNA sequence: TGCAGTGCTAGCAGGGGGGGGATCGGCCTCAGGGGCACAGATACGCAGTATTTT.

The rearrangement joins TRBV7-2 to TRBJ1-5; 8 bases match TRBD1. The CDR3 extends over 16 amino acids. The junction had 7 bases not matched to a gene; V was cut back by 4 bases and J by 2 bases. CDR1 SGHTA and CDR2 FQGNSA come from the germline V gene. The CDR3 protein is CASSSQGALGNQPQHF. The CDR3 region has the DNA TGTGCCAGCAGCTCCCAGGGGGCATTGGGCAATCAGCCCCAGCATTTT.

CDR3 sequence reads: CASTPGTGGRETQYF. In DNA, the CDR3 is TGCGCCAGCACCCCAGGGACAGGGGGTCGGGAGACCCAGTACTTC. The V call is TRBV5-1, the J call TRBJ2-7, with 11 nucleotides matching TRBD1. Matching the DNA end better, TRBJ2-5 makes the J call doubtful. Per the germline V gene, CDR1 is SGHRS and CDR2 is YFSETQ. The CDR3 contains 15 residues.

In nucleotides, the CDR3 is TGTGCCAGCAAAGGGGGGGGGTTGTACAATGAGCAGTTCTTC. Its translation is CASKGGGLYNEQFF. J is TRBJ2-1 and V is TRBV3-1, with D possibly being TRBD2 (7 bases). Germline CDR1 LGHDT, CDR2 YNNKEL (reference sequence). The CDR3 consists of 14 residues. Trimming took off 7 bases at V and 4 bases at J, with 14 bases between the two ends.

The chain uses TRBV29-1 and TRBJ2-7, with D possibly TRBD2 on 6 matching bases. The CDR3 consists of 13 residues. Germline CDR1 and CDR2: SQVTM and ANQGSEA. The CDR3 sequence: CSAGIAELNEQYF. The CDR3 nucleotides read TGCAGTGCCGGGATAGCGGAGCTCAATGAGCAGTACTTC.

This clonotype was picked up one time. This chain joins TRBV7-9 and TRBJ2-1; 8 bases line up with TRBD2. The V gene's germline CDR1 is SEHNR and CDR2 FQNEAQ (reference sequence). V trimming: 5 bases; J trimming: 0 bases; junction bases outside the gene matches: 9. The CDR3 consists of 17 residues. This chain's CDR3 is CASSARRGVSSYNEQFF. In DNA, the CDR3 is TGTGCCAGCAGCGCCCGGCGGGGGGTGAGCTCCTACAATGAGCAGTTCTTC.

For this clonotype: One junction end disagrees with the germline gene, perhaps due to a read error. The chain joins TRBV10-3 to TRBJ2-3, with a weak D call TRBD2 (7 bases). CDR3 size: 15 residues. The V gene's germline CDR1 is ENHRY and CDR2 SYGVKD. CDR3 bases: TGTGCCATCAGTGAGGAGGGGGGGCAAACAGATACACAGTATTTT. It encodes CAISEEGGQTDTQYF.

The chain combines TRBV20-1 with TRBJ2-3; 8 positions agree with TRBD1. Germline CDR1 reads DFQATT; CDR2 reads SNEGSKA (reference sequence). With 3 bases clipped from V and 6 bases from J, the junction kept 11 bases outside the gene matches. The length of the CDR3 is 15 residues. As DNA, the CDR3 is TGCAGTGCTAGGGGCCGACAGGGGAGTCGGGATACGCAGTATTTT. Its protein is CSARGRQGSRDTQYF.

This clonotype appeared a single time. The V gene is TRBV7-9, the J gene TRBJ1-6, with D hard to call. Germline V CDR1 and CDR2: SEHNR, FQNEAQ (reference sequence). V shed 5 bases and J shed 8 bases, with 10 bases lying between them. The CDR3 spans 13 residues. The CDR3, as DNA: TGTGCCAGCAGCAATGACGGCGATTCACCCCTCCACTTT. Translation: CASSNDGDSPLHF. The full variable domain, completed using reference TRBV7-9 and TRBJ1-6, is DTGVSQNPRHKITKRGQNVTFRCDPISEHNRLYWYRQTLGQGPEFLTYFQNEAQLEKSRLLSDRFSAERPKGSFSTLEIQRTEQGDSAMYLCASSNDGDSPLHFGNGTRLTVT.

The J gene is TRBJ2-3, the V gene TRBV21-1. TRBV21-1 is reported as a pseudogene. The CDR3 runs 16 residues. CDR3 sequence reads: CASSKFASGGTDTQYF. Written as DNA, the CDR3 is TGTGCCAGCAGCAAATTCGCTAGCGGGGGCACAGATACGCAGTATTTT.

This chain connects TRBV12-3 or TRBV12-4 to TRBJ2-7, with D possibly being TRBD2 (7 bases). The V gene lost 4 bases and the J gene lost 4 bases, with 14 bases spanning the gap. The CDR3 covers 14 residues. CDR3 bases: TGTGCCAGCAGTTACCGGGGAGGGGGATACGAGCAGTACTTC. Amino acid sequence: CASSYRGGGYEQYF.

This sequence joins TRBV28 and TRBJ2-7, with D unresolved. The CDR3 covers 17 residues. Germline V gives CDR1 MDHEN, CDR2 SYDVKM. V lost 2 bases, J lost 0 bases, and 17 bases lay in between. CDR3 amino acids: CASSLEIGLVSSYEQYF. The CDR3 DNA sequence: TGTGCCAGCAGTTTAGAAATCGGGCTGGTGAGCTCCTACGAGCAGTACTTC.

This chain joins TRBV7-6 and TRBJ2-3; TRBD1 might be the D (6 bases). Germline V gene lookup returns CDR1 SGHVS and CDR2 FNYEAQ. This CDR3 is 15 amino acids long. V lost 1 base, J lost 4 bases, and 12 bases lay in between. The CDR3 sequence is CASSLDGQIADTQYF. In DNA, the CDR3 is TGTGCCAGCAGCTTAGACGGACAGATCGCAGATACGCAGTATTTT.

The genes are TRBV18 and TRBJ1-2; a weak D match, TRBD1 (6 bases). Looked up from germline, CDR1 is KGHSH and CDR2 is LQKENI. V was cut by 5 bases and J by 6 bases, with 19 bases left in between. The CDR3 loop spans 15 amino acids. CDR3 bases: TGTGCCAGCTCATTTAACACACAGGGACGGGATGGCTACACCTTC. Protein sequence: CASSFNTQGRDGYTF.

CDR3 region: CASSHDRARGYTF. The CDR3 coding sequence is TGTGCCAGCAGTCACGACAGGGCCAGGGGCTACACCTTC. V and J are TRBV28 and TRBJ1-2; 7 nucleotides align to TRBD1. Germline V gene sequence: CDR1 MDHEN, CDR2 SYDVKM. V lost 5 bases and J lost 8; bases outside the gene matches: 8. This CDR3 region has 13 residues.

This clonotype came up a few times. V and J are TRBV7-2 and TRBJ2-5, with D tentatively TRBD1 (8 bases). V lost 5 bases and J lost 2, with 15 bases in between. CDR1 is SGHTA and CDR2 is FQGNSA in the germline V gene. CDR3 size: 15 residues. CDR3 residues: CASSVDRGGQETQYF. The CDR3 DNA reads as TGTGCCAGCAGCGTCGACAGGGGAGGGCAAGAGACCCAGTACTTC.

Points on this clonotype: This may be a read error: a much more frequent sequence differs by one nucleotide. The J gene is TRBJ2-7, the V gene TRBV27, with unresolved D. CDR1 and CDR2 (germline): MNHEY, SMNVEV (reference sequence). This CDR3 contains 13 residues. CDR3 protein: CASRSLSSYVQYF. DNA for the CDR3: TGTGCCAGCAGATCCCTTAGCAGCTACGTGCAGTACTTC.

The chain links TRBV7-9 to TRBJ2-1; 9 bases fit TRBD1. The CDR3 sequence is 18 residues long. CDR1 and CDR2 (germline): SEHNR, FQNEAQ (reference sequence). J was trimmed by 0 bases and V by 5 bases; bases with no gene match: 11. CDR3 nucleotides: TGTGCCAGCAGCCTATGGGACAGGGACCAGAGCTCCTACAATGAGCAGTTCTTC. This translates into CASSLWDRDQSSYNEQFF.

The rearrangement joins TRBV27 to TRBJ1-2, with a weak D call TRBD1 (6 bases). Germline values: CDR1 MNHEY, CDR2 SMNVEV (reference sequence). The CDR3 sequence is 16 residues long. V was pared by 0 bases and J by 4 bases, with 15 bases between. Written as DNA, the CDR3 is TGTGCCAGCAGTTTATCGCCAGGGGAGTTAATCTATGGCTACACCTTC. Amino acids: CASSLSPGELIYGYTF.

The V call is TRBV20-1, the J call TRBJ2-3; no definite D call. V shed 6 bases and J shed 7 bases, with 11 bases lying between them. Germline CDR1 and CDR2: DFQATT and SNEGSKA (reference sequence). This CDR3 has 11 amino acids. The CDR3 DNA follows: TGCAGTGCAAAGACACAGAATACGCAGTATTTT. This encodes CSAKTQNTQYF.